These 23 T cell receptor beta chains share one sample of origin, sequenced in a study of chemoradiotherapy in HPV16-positive cancers. The method was immunoSEQ multiplex PCR; TCRdb's version includes in-frame clones alone and lacks a portion of them. The sample contains several thousand clones, approximately 79% of which appear only once. This specimen was tumor tissue, taken from a patient who underwent chemoradiotherapy. The receptor set was obtained from a human donor with HPV-associated anogenital cancer.

This sequence joins TRBV19 and TRBJ2-5, with 11 bases identical to TRBD1. CDR1 LNHDA and CDR2 SQIVND come from the germline V gene (reference sequence). CDR3 size: 14 residues. With V trimmed by 5 bases and J by 3 bases, 2 bases remained unmatched. CDR3 nucleotide sequence: TGTGCCAGTAGTCCGGGACAGGGGGAAGAGACCCAGTACTTC. It translates to CASSPGQGEETQYF.

The chain combines TRBV6-1 with TRBJ1-2; D is perhaps TRBD1 (6 bases). V shed 6 bases and J shed 8 bases, with 22 bases lying between them. The CDR3 extends over 15 amino acids. Germline V gene data show CDR1 as MNHNS and CDR2 as SASEGT. The CDR3 reads CASSPLDSIVRGYTF. DNA of the CDR3: TGTGCCAGCAGCCCACTGGACAGTATTGTACGGGGCTACACCTTC.

This sequence joins TRBV15 and TRBJ1-5, with D unresolved. Germline loops: CDR1 LNHNV, CDR2 YYDKDF (reference sequence). V was shortened by 3 bases and J by 3 bases, with 15 bases between the two germline ends. The CDR3 covers 16 residues. DNA of the CDR3: TGTGCCACCAGCAGGGCCTCTGGACTGATCAATCAGCCCCAGCATTTT. The encoded protein is CATSRASGLINQPQHF.

The chain employs TRBV9 and TRBJ2-7, with D perhaps being TRBD1 or TRBD2 (10 bases each). CDR1 SGDLS and CDR2 YYNGEE come from the germline V gene. V was shortened by 4 bases and J by 4 bases, with 30 bases between the two germline ends. This CDR3 has 19 residues. As DNA, the CDR3 is TGTGCCAGCAGCACCGGGACAGGGGCGCTAGCGGGGGTGGGGTACGAGCAGTACTTC. It specifies CASSTGTGALAGVGYEQYF.

This clone was found a few times. The rearrangement links TRBV10-3 to TRBJ2-5; 9 bases map to TRBD1. V lost 6 bases to trimming and J lost 5 bases; unmatched junction nucleotides: 4. Per germline, CDR1 ENHRY and CDR2 SYGVKD. This CDR3 region has 13 residues. The chain's CDR3 is CAISSDRGETQYF. CDR3 bases: TGTGCCATCAGCTCGGACAGGGGCGAGACCCAGTACTTC.

In this sample, this clone turned up a few times. This chain uses TRBV5-6 with TRBJ2-7, with D uncertain. The germline CDR1 and CDR2 sequences are SGHDT and YYEEEE. CDR3 size: 13 residues. Between the trimmed V and J ends, which lost 1 base and 4 bases, there was a span of 9 bases. For the CDR3, the DNA is TGTGCCAGCAGCTTGATGGTCCCGTACGAGCAGTACTTC. Protein product: CASSLMVPYEQYF. The full variable domain, its missing parts supplied by reference TRBV5-6 and TRBJ2-7, is DAGVTQSPTHLIKTRGQQVTLRCSPKSGHDTVSWYQQALGQGPQFIFQYYEEEERQRGNFPDRFSGHQFPNYSSELNVNALLLGDSALYLCASSLMVPYEQYFGPGTRLTVT.

The rearrangement joins TRBV19 to TRBJ2-5; 9 nucleotides match TRBD1. The germline V gene has CDR1 LNHDA and CDR2 SQIVND (reference sequence). The CDR3 length is 14 residues. J gave up 7 bases and V 8 bases, and 11 bases lay outside the gene matches. The CDR3 here is CASGRTGAQGTQYF. In nucleotides, the CDR3 is TGTGCCAGTGGCCGGACAGGGGCGCAGGGGACCCAGTACTTC. Combining the CDR3 with reference TRBV19 and TRBJ2-5 gives the whole variable domain DGGITQSPKYLFRKEGQNVTLSCEQNLNHDAMYWYRQDPGQGLRLIYYSQIVNDFQKGDIAEGYSVSREKKESFPLTVTSAQKNPTAFYLCASGRTGAQGTQYFGPGTRLLVL.

This chain connects TRBV2 to TRBJ1-1; D is possibly TRBD1 (5 bases). V lost 2 bases and J 11 bases, leaving 15 bases between the germline ends. In germline, CDR1 is SNHLY, CDR2 FYNNEI. The CDR3 is 13 amino acids. The CDR3 spells CASSEQGPGGAFF. CDR3 DNA: TGTGCCAGCAGTGAACAGGGCCCGGGGGGGGCTTTCTTT.

V and J are TRBV5-1 and TRBJ1-1; 8 nucleotides agree with TRBD1. J was trimmed by 4 bases and V by 4 bases; bases with no gene match: 9. The germline V gene encodes CDR1 SGHRS and CDR2 YFSETQ. This CDR3 contains 15 residues. The CDR3 sequence: CASSPTGQGGTEAFF. The CDR3 DNA is TGCGCCAGCAGCCCCACCGGACAGGGAGGCACTGAAGCTTTCTTT.

The table lists this clone with a count of one. The chain has TRBV28 and TRBJ2-1; D not resolved. The ends were cut back, 4 bases at V and 4 bases at J, with 8 bases in the middle. The CDR3 is made up of 13 amino acids. The germline V gene encodes CDR1 MDHEN and CDR2 SYDVKM. The CDR3, as DNA: TGTGCCAGCAGTTCTGGACGGTACAATGAGCAGTTCTTC. As protein: CASSSGRYNEQFF.

This chain joins TRBV2 and TRBJ1-4; possible D gene TRBD1, 5 bases. The germline V gene encodes CDR1 SNHLY and CDR2 FYNNEI. The germline V and J ends were trimmed by 4 bases and 6 bases, with 18 bases remaining between them. This CDR3 is built from 16 residues. CDR3 region: CASSGAGGGEDEKLFF. The DNA for the CDR3 is TGTGCCAGCAGTGGGGCCGGTGGGGGGGAGGATGAAAAACTGTTTTTT.

By share of the sample, this clone is large. The genes are TRBV7-3 and TRBJ2-1, with 10 bases fitting TRBD2. CDR1 is SGHTA, CDR2 FQGTGA, per germline. V gave up 5 bases and J gave up 7 bases; unmatched junction bases: 8. The CDR3 runs to 15 residues. CDR3 coding DNA: TGTGCCAGCAGCCTTAGCGGGGGGTATGGGAATGAGCAGTTCTTC. Translation: CASSLSGGYGNEQFF.

The chain uses TRBV6-1 and TRBJ2-7; weak D call: TRBD1 (6 bases). Germline loops: CDR1 MNHNS, CDR2 SASEGT. V dropped 10 bases and J dropped 2 bases, with 18 bases sitting between them. The CDR3 runs to 14 residues. The CDR3 reads CAITSYGGTYEQYF. As DNA, the CDR3 is TGTGCCATCACCTCTTATGGGGGCACCTACGAGCAGTACTTC.

The chain couples TRBV4-2 to TRBJ1-4; no firm D call. Germline lookup yields CDR1 LGHNA and CDR2 YNFKEQ. Trimming took 3 bases from V and 3 from J, leaving 14 bases between them. CDR3 length: 16 amino acids. This CDR3 reads CASSQTTRVANEKLFF. CDR3 sequence (DNA): TGTGCCAGCAGCCAGACAACGAGGGTCGCTAATGAAAAACTGTTTTTT.

This chain links TRBV14 with TRBJ2-7; 8 bases map to TRBD1. With V trimmed by 4 bases and J by 0 bases, 8 bases remained unmatched. The CDR3 consists of 16 residues. Germline assignment: CDR1 SGHDN and CDR2 FVKESK. The CDR3 loop is CASSPMTGARSYEQYF. CDR3 bases: TGTGCCAGCAGCCCGATGACAGGGGCCCGCTCCTACGAGCAGTACTTC.

The rearrangement joins TRBV7-9 to TRBJ2-7; 7 bases agree with TRBD2. The CDR3 consists of 13 residues. The germline gives CDR1 SEHNR, CDR2 FQNEAQ (reference sequence). Trimming removed 7 bases from V and 0 bases from J; junction bases left unmatched: 3. The DNA of the CDR3 is TGTGCCAGCACCGGGAGGAGCTCCTACGAGCAGTACTTC. It yields the protein CASTGRSSYEQYF.

V usage is TRBV30 and J usage is TRBJ1-6, with D tentatively TRBD1 (5 bases). Trimming cost V 4 bases and J 0 bases, with 13 bases left between them. The CDR3 is made up of 16 amino acids. Germline-derived CDR1 and CDR2 are GTSNPN and SVGIG (reference sequence). This chain's CDR3 is CAWTSPGTSYNSPLHF. CDR3 in DNA: TGTGCCTGGACGTCGCCAGGGACCTCCTATAATTCACCCCTCCACTTT.

This clone was seen just once. The CDR3 DNA reads as TGCGCCAGCGCCGGGACAGGGTCCTACAATGAGCAGTTCTTC. The encoded protein is CASAGTGSYNEQFF. The V call is TRBV5-1, the J call TRBJ2-1, with TRBD1 matching 9 bases. Per the germline V gene, CDR1 is SGHRS and CDR2 is YFSETQ. The CDR3 spans 14 residues. V lost 7 bases to trimming and J lost 1 base; unmatched junction nucleotides: 3.

V is TRBV6-4 and J is TRBJ2-3, with 8 nucleotides matching TRBD1. J lost 1 base, V lost 5 bases, and 5 bases had no gene match. CDR3 length equals 15 residues. Germline CDR1 is MRHNA and CDR2 is SNTAGT. The CDR3 DNA sequence: TGTGCCAGCAGTCCCGACAGGGGTGGCACAGATACGCAGTATTTT. Its translation is CASSPDRGGTDTQYF.

This clone was detected a few times. V usage is TRBV6-5 and J usage is TRBJ2-7, with D possibly being TRBD1 or TRBD2 (6 bases each). V was trimmed by 3 bases and J by 6 bases, leaving 21 bases between them. Germline V gene data show CDR1 as MNHEY and CDR2 as SVGAGI. The CDR3 is made up of 16 amino acids. CDR3 in amino acids: CASSYLRGVRVGEQYF. DNA for the CDR3: TGTGCCAGCAGTTATCTTAGGGGGGTCCGAGTCGGCGAGCAGTACTTC.

V is TRBV7-6 and J is TRBJ1-2; D not resolved. V lost 2 bases to trimming and J lost 5 bases, with 9 bases between them. The CDR3 contains 13 residues. Germline lookup yields CDR1 SGHVS and CDR2 FNYEAQ. CDR3 amino acids: CASSLLDGYGYTF. As DNA, the CDR3 is TGTGCCAGCAGCTTATTGGACGGATATGGCTACACCTTC.

The rearrangement uses TRBV18 and TRBJ1-5; D remains ambiguous. This CDR3 has 17 residues. Trimming stripped 6 bases from V and 2 bases from J, with 20 bases between. CDR1 KGHSH and CDR2 LQKENI come from the germline V gene. CDR3 nucleotide sequence: TGTGCCAGCTCCCCGACCTTGTTGTATCCAGGCAATCAGCCCCAGCATTTT. Translating gives CASSPTLLYPGNQPQHF.

This chain's CDR3 is CASSKEGTEHNSPLHF. DNA of the CDR3: TGTGCCAGCAGCAAAGAAGGGACAGAGCACAATTCACCCCTCCACTTT. The chain carries TRBV21-1 and TRBJ1-6; TRBD1, the table's D call, lacks a check against the DNA. TRBV21-1 corresponds to a pseudogene. CDR3 length equals 16 residues.